The sequence of this TCR beta chain was determined in a study of CD8+ T cells in alopecia areata. Overall study context: Recipients were approximately 7-10-week-old female C3H/HeJ mice grafted with skin from approximately 6-13-month-old C3H/HeJ donors with spontaneous alopecia.

It was with CD4, CD8alpha, NKG2D, NKG2ACE and other markers that pooled cutaneous lymph node cells were sorted. Note on this clone: Antigen unknown. Mouse gene names apply. The read ends 4 residues early relative to the CDR3; the germline J gene fills the gap.

Germline loops: CDR1 NSHNY, CDR2 SYGAGN. The CDR3 contains 15 residues. V was clipped by 3 bases and J by 0 bases, with 11 bases between them. General observations from the study: Alphabeta T cells residing in normal skin are also sequenced in scalp samples.

Isolated RNA was reverse transcribed into cDNA used as the sequencing template. TCRdb's copy holds only in-frame clones and misses some; the assay was immunoSEQ multiplex PCR. Captured here are about 300,000 clones, none seen once; the top ten comprise 1.2%. Sequencing used CD4+ T cells sorted from a lymph node. The sequence was collected from a C3H/HeJ mouse with alopecia areata. Mice of this strain are of MHC haplotype H2-k. The chain uses TRBV13-1 and TRBJ2-5; weak D call: TRBD2 (7 bases). The CDR3: CASSGGARNQDTQYF. The sequenced part of the CDR3 DNA is TGTGCCAGCAGTGGGGGGGCAAGGAACCAAGAC.